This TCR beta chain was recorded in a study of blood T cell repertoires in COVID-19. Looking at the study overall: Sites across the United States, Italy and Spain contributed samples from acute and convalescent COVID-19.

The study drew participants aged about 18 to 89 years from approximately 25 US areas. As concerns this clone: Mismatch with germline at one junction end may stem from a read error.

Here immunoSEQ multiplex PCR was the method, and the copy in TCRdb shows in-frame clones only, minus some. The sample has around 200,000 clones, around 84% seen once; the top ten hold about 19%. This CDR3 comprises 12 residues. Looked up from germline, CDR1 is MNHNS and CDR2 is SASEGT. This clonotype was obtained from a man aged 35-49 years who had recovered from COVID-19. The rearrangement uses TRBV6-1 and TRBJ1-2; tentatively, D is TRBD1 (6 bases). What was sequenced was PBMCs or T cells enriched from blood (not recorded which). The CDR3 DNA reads TGTGCCAGCAGTGATCCAGGGGCCGTAACCCTCTTC. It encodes CASSDPGAVTLF.